One sample yielded the 5 T cell receptor beta chains listed below, sequenced in a study of cytomegalovirus exposure and HLA in healthy donors (dated by TCRdb to the late 2010s). Library preparation employed the immunoSEQ multiplex PCR assay. The table comes from immuneACCESS by way of TCRdb, which keeps in-frame sequences with V and J called. Part of the clones is missing from these tables; in studies checked, under half for an unresolved V gene and the rest for unknown reasons. The sample includes over 150,000 clones, with 85% observed a single time. Of the sample, roughly 15% is held by the ten largest clones. The sequencing input was PBMCs. Receptors originate from a man aged 18 to 30 in good health and CMV-seropositive.

This clone was counted only a few times. The rearrangement uses TRBV6-4 and TRBJ2-1; D is unclear. The V gene's germline CDR1 is MRHNA and CDR2 SNTAGT. CDR3 length equals 14 residues. The V end lost 5 bases, the J end lost 4 bases, and 12 bases lay between the germline ends. This CDR3 is CASSITLDYNEQFF. In DNA, the CDR3 is TGTGCCAGCAGTATTACCCTAGATTACAATGAGCAGTTCTTC.

This chain links TRBV6-6 with TRBJ1-5; maybe TRBD1 (5 bases). The CDR3 has 15 residues. Between the trimmed V and J ends, which lost 7 bases and 2 bases, there was a span of 15 bases. Per germline, CDR1 MNHNY and CDR2 SVGAGI (reference sequence). The CDR3 nucleotides read TGTGCCAGCACACCGGCGGGGGGGGGCAATCAGCCCCAGCATTTT. This codes for CASTPAGGGNQPQHF.

This rearrangement joins TRBV13 to TRBJ1-1; D remains unclear. V was pared by 10 bases and J by 6 bases, with 21 bases between. Germline V gives CDR1 PRHDT, CDR2 FYEKMQ (reference sequence). The CDR3 spans 14 residues. CDR3 protein: CATLGSSGIPEAFF. The CDR3 DNA follows: TGTGCCACCCTTGGGTCGTCGGGGATCCCTGAAGCTTTCTTT. The full variable domain, completed using reference TRBV13 and TRBJ1-1, is AAGVIQSPRHLIKEKRETATLKCYPIPRHDTVYWYQQGPGQDPQFLISFYEKMQSDKGSIPDRFSAQQFSDYHSELNMSSLELGDSALYFCATLGSSGIPEAFFGQGTRLTVV.

CDR3 nucleotide sequence: TGTGCCAGCAGCTTAGATCTAGCGGGAGCTTACGAGCAGTACTTC. It is translated as CASSLDLAGAYEQYF. V gene TRBV11-2 combines with J gene TRBJ2-7; 10 nucleotides line up with TRBD2. The V and J ends lost 0 bases and 4 bases, in that order; junction bases with no gene match: 3. CDR1 and CDR2 (germline): SGHAT, FQNNGV. The CDR3 totals 15 residues.

The chain links TRBV7-8 to TRBJ1-2; TRBD1 is a possible D gene (6 bases). Germline loops: CDR1 SGHVS, CDR2 FQNEAQ. V was pared by 3 bases and J by 2 bases, with 7 bases between. CDR3 length equals 13 residues. CDR3 DNA sequence: TGTGCCAGCAGCTTCCAGGGGAACTATGGCTACACCTTC. Translated: CASSFQGNYGYTF.